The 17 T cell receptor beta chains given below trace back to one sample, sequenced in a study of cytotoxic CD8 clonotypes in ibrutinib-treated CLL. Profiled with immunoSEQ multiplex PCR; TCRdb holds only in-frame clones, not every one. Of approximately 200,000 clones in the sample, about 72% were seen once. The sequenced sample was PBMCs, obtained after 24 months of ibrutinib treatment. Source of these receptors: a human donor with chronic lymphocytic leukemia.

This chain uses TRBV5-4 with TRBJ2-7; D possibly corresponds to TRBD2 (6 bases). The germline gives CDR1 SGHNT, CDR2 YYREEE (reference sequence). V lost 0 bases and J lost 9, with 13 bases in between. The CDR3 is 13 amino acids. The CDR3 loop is CASSLAASDMQYF. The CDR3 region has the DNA TGTGCCAGCAGCTTGGCGGCTAGCGATATGCAGTACTTC.

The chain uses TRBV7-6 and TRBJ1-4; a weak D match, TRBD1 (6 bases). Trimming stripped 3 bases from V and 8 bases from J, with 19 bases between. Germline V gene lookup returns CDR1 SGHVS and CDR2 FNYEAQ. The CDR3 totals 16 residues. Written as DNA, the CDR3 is TGTGCCAGCAGCTTGAGGGGGGACCCAACTGGGGAAAAACTGTTTTTT. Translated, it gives CASSLRGDPTGEKLFF.

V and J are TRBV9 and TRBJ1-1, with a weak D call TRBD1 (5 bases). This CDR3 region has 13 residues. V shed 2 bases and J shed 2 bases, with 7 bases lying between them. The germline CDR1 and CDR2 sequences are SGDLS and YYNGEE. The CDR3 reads CASSVDSNTEAFF. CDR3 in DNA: TGTGCCAGCAGCGTTGACAGTAACACTGAAGCTTTCTTT.

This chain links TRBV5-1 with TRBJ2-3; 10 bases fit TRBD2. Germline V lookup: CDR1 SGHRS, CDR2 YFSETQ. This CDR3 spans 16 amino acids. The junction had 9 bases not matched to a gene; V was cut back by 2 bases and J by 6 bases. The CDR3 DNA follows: TGCGCCAGCAGCTTCACAGCTAGCGGGGGAGCGGATACGCAGTATTTT. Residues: CASSFTASGGADTQYF.

For the CDR3, the DNA is TGTGCCAGCAGCTTAGTGTCTAGCGGTGGCACAGATACGCAGTATTTT. Protein sequence: CASSLVSSGGTDTQYF. This chain connects TRBV7-9 to TRBJ2-3, with 7 bases identical to TRBD2. Germline V gene lookup returns CDR1 SEHNR and CDR2 FQNEAQ (reference sequence). The CDR3 extends over 16 amino acids. With 1 base clipped from V and 1 base from J, the junction kept 5 bases outside the gene matches.

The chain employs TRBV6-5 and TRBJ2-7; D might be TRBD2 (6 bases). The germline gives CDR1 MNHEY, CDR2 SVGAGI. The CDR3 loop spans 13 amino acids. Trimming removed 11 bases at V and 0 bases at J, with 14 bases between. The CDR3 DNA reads TGTGCCGTCGGCAGAGCGGGCTCCTACGAGCAGTACTTC. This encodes CAVGRAGSYEQYF.

The CDR3 nucleotides are TGTGCCAGCTCACCATCCACGTTTGAGACCCAGTACTTC. Translated, it gives CASSPSTFETQYF. The chain links TRBV18 to TRBJ2-5; D not resolved. In germline, CDR1 is KGHSH, CDR2 LQKENI. The CDR3 loop spans 13 amino acids. V was pared by 2 bases and J by 5 bases, with 9 bases between.

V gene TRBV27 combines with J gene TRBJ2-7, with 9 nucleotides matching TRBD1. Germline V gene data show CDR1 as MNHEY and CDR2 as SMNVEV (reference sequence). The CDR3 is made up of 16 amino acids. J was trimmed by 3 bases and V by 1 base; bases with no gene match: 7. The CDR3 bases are TGTGCCAGCAGTTTATTCGGGACAGGGCAATTCTACGAGCAGTACTTC. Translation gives CASSLFGTGQFYEQYF.

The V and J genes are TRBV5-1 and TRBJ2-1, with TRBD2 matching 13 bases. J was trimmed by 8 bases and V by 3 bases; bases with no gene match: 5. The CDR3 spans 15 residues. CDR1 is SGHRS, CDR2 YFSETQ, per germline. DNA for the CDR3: TGCGCCAGCAGCTGGACTAGCGGGAGCACATATGAGCAGTTCTTC. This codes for CASSWTSGSTYEQFF. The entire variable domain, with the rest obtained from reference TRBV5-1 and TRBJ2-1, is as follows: KAGVTQTPRYLIKTRGQQVTLSCSPISGHRSVSWYQQTPGQGLQFLFEYFSETQRNKGNFPGRFSGRQFSNSRSEMNVSTLELGDSALYLCASSWTSGSTYEQFFGPGTRLTVL.

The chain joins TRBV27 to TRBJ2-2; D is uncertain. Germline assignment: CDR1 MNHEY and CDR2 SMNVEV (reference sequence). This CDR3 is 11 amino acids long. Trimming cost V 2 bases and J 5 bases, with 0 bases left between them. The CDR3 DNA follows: TGTGCCAGCAGTTTAACCGGGGAGCTGTTTTTT. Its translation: CASSLTGELFF.

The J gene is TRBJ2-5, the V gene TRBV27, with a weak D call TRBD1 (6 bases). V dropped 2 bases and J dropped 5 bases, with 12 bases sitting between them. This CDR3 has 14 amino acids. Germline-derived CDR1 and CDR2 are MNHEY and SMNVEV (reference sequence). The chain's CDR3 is CASSLSRGRETQYF. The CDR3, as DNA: TGTGCCAGCAGTTTAAGCAGGGGCCGGGAGACCCAGTACTTC.

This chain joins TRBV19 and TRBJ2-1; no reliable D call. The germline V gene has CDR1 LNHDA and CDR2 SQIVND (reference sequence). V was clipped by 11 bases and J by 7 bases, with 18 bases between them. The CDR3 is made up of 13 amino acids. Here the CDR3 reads CASNRKGWNEQFF. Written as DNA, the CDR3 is TGTGCCTCCAATCGGAAGGGCTGGAATGAGCAGTTCTTC. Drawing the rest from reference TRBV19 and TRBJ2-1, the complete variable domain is DGGITQSPKYLFRKEGQNVTLSCEQNLNHDAMYWYRQDPGQGLRLIYYSQIVNDFQKGDIAEGYSVSREKKESFPLTVTSAQKNPTAFYLCASNRKGWNEQFFGPGTRLTVL.

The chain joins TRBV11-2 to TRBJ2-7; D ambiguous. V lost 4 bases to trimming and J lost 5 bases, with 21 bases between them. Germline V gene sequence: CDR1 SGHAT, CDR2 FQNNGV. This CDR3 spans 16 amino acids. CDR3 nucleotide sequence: TGTGCCAGCAGCTCGATTTGGGGTAGCCGTTTACACGAGCAGTACTTC. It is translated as CASSSIWGSRLHEQYF.

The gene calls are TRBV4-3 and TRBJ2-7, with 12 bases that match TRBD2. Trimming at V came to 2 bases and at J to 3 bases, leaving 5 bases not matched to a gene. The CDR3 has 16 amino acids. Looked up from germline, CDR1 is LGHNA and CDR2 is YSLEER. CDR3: CASSQNRLAGDYEQYF. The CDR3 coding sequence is TGCGCCAGCAGCCAAAACAGACTAGCGGGAGACTACGAGCAGTACTTC.

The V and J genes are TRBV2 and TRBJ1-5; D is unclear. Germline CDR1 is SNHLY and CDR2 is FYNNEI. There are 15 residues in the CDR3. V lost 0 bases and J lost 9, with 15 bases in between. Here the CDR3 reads CASSEARPSVGPQHF. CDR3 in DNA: TGTGCCAGCAGTGAAGCGCGGCCGTCGGTGGGGCCCCAGCATTTT.

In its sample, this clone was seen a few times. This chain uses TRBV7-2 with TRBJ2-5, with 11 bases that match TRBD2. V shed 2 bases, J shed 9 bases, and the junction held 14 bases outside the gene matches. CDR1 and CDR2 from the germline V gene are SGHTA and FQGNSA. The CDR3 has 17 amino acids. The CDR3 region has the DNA TGTGCCAGCAGCTTATATCTCGGACTAGCGGGTTCTGTGGCCCAGTACTTC. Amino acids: CASSLYLGLAGSVAQYF.

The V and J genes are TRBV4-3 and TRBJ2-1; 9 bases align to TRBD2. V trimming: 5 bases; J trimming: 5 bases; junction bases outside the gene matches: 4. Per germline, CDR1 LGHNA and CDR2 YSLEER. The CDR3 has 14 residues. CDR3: CASSRLADNNEQFF. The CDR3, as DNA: TGCGCCAGCAGCAGACTAGCGGATAACAATGAGCAGTTCTTC.